The 17 T cell receptor beta chains listed next were all sequenced from one sample in a study of radiotherapy plus CTLA-4 blockade in lung cancer. Only in-frame clones appear in the TCRdb table, and some are missing; sequencing was by immunoSEQ multiplex PCR. Found here are more than 95,000 clones, about 83% of them singletons; the top ten hold over 4%. The starting material was peripheral blood, obtained from a patient treated with radiotherapy plus ipilimumab. The receptors originated from a human donor with non-small cell lung cancer who had a partial response to radiotherapy plus ipilimumab.

This clone was detected a few times. The V and J genes are TRBV9 and TRBJ2-5; 8 bases map to TRBD2. CDR3 size: 16 residues. In germline, CDR1 is SGDLS, CDR2 YYNGEE. The ends lost 2 bases at V and 1 base at J; junction bases unmatched: 7. The CDR3 DNA is TGTGCCAGCAGCGTGTGGGCCAGCGGGAGCCAAGAGACCCAGTACTTC. Amino acids: CASSVWASGSQETQYF.

The chain combines TRBV5-4 with TRBJ1-2; D gene ambiguous. The CDR3 is 14 amino acids. Deletions cut 2 bases from V and 3 bases from J, with 11 bases between. Looked up from germline, CDR1 is SGHNT and CDR2 is YYREEE (reference sequence). In DNA, the CDR3 is TGTGCCAGCAGCTTCGGGGAGGCCCACTATGGCTACACCTTC. Its translation is CASSFGEAHYGYTF.

The rearrangement uses TRBV6-1 and TRBJ2-5, with 13 bases identical to TRBD2. J was trimmed by 0 bases and V by 4 bases; bases with no gene match: 11. CDR1 and CDR2 from the germline V gene are MNHNS and SASEGT. The CDR3 loop spans 19 amino acids. The CDR3 DNA is TGTGCCAGCAGTGGCCCCGGGACTAGCGGGACCCTGTACCAAGAGACCCAGTACTTC. This codes for CASSGPGTSGTLYQETQYF.

The chain uses TRBV7-8 and TRBJ1-1; D is perhaps TRBD1 (5 bases). The germline V gene encodes CDR1 SGHVS and CDR2 FQNEAQ. The ends were cut back, 1 base at V and 6 bases at J, with 12 bases in the middle. This CDR3 has 14 amino acids. The CDR3, as DNA: TGTGCCAGCAGCTTAGATCCAGGGATGGCTGAAGCTTTCTTT. It specifies CASSLDPGMAEAFF.

To note about this clone: This sample includes further DNA sequences coding for the same CDR3. The gene calls are TRBV2 and TRBJ2-4; TRBD2 matches 12 bases. The J segment lost 6 bases and the V segment lost 8 bases, leaving 5 bases of the junction unmatched. Germline V gene sequence: CDR1 SNHLY, CDR2 FYNNEI. The CDR3 has 14 residues. DNA for the CDR3: TGTGCCAGCGGGCTAGCGGGAGGGAGAAACATTCAGTACTTC. Residues: CASGLAGGRNIQYF. The variable domain in full, completed from reference TRBV2 and TRBJ2-4, reads EPEVTQTPSHQVTQMGQEVILRCVPISNHLYFYWYRQILGQKVEFLVSFYNNEISEKSEIFDDQFSVERPDGSNFTLKIRSTKLEDSAMYFCASGLAGGRNIQYFGAGTRLSVL.

This clone was counted between two and nine times. The gene calls are TRBV4-1 and TRBJ2-1; 7 bases line up with TRBD2. V shed 5 bases, J shed 0 bases, and the junction held 16 bases outside the gene matches. Germline V gene data show CDR1 as MGHRA and CDR2 as YSYEKL. The CDR3 runs 19 residues. CDR3 region: CASSGGGRAVPSSYNEQFF. CDR3 sequence (DNA): TGCGCCAGCAGCGGGGGGGGGAGGGCCGTCCCGAGCTCCTACAATGAGCAGTTCTTC.

The gene calls are TRBV5-3 and TRBJ1-1; TRBD1 might be the D (5 bases). TRBV5-3 is assigned to the ORF class and has an uncertain function. This CDR3 spans 16 amino acids. V lost 0 bases and J lost 4, with 16 bases in between. CDR3 in DNA: TGTGCCAGAAGCTTGGCCGTTTGGGGAGGGGCCACTGAAGCTTTCTTT. Protein product: CARSLAVWGGATEAFF.

V and J are TRBV6-1 and TRBJ1-5; maybe TRBD1 (5 bases). Trimming took 0 bases from V and 4 from J, leaving 10 bases between them. The germline CDR1 and CDR2 sequences are MNHNS and SASEGT. This CDR3 comprises 15 residues. CDR3 in DNA: TGTGCCAGCAGTGAAGCCCAGGGAAGGAATCAGCCCCAGCATTTT. This gives the protein CASSEAQGRNQPQHF.

The chain recombines TRBV19 with TRBJ1-5; 10 nucleotides align to TRBD1. Germline V gives CDR1 LNHDA, CDR2 SQIVND (reference sequence). V dropped 5 bases and J dropped 7; count of bases not matched to a gene: 8. The CDR3 sequence is 15 residues long. CDR3 in amino acids: CASSPGTGETQPQHF. CDR3 bases: TGTGCCAGTAGTCCGGGGACAGGGGAGACCCAGCCCCAGCATTTT.

The rearrangement links TRBV19 to TRBJ2-2, with D possibly being TRBD2 (6 bases). Trimming cost V 5 bases and J 6 bases, with 13 bases left between them. Germline V gene lookup returns CDR1 LNHDA and CDR2 SQIVND (reference sequence). The CDR3 runs 14 residues. The CDR3 protein is CASSRTIGSGELFF. The CDR3, as DNA: TGTGCCAGTAGTCGGACTATTGGGTCCGGGGAGCTGTTTTTT. The full variable domain, its missing parts supplied by reference TRBV19 and TRBJ2-2, is DGGITQSPKYLFRKEGQNVTLSCEQNLNHDAMYWYRQDPGQGLRLIYYSQIVNDFQKGDIAEGYSVSREKKESFPLTVTSAQKNPTAFYLCASSRTIGSGELFFGEGSRLTVL.

The V call is TRBV19, the J call TRBJ1-4; D uncertain. The CDR3 is 10 amino acids. Germline V gene sequence: CDR1 LNHDA, CDR2 SQIVND (reference sequence). Trimming took 8 bases from V and 6 from J, leaving 4 bases between them. Here the CDR3 DNA reads TGTGCCAGTTCCGATGAAAAACTGTTTTTT. Translated, it gives CASSDEKLFF.

The chain carries TRBV5-4 and TRBJ2-6; no reliable D call. This CDR3 spans 15 amino acids. V lost 4 bases and J 2 bases, leaving 10 bases between the germline ends. CDR1 is SGHNT and CDR2 is YYREEE in the germline V gene (reference sequence). For the CDR3, the DNA is TGTGCCAGCAGCCCCCAGTCGACTGGGGCCAACGTCCTGACTTTC. Residues: CASSPQSTGANVLTF.

The V gene is TRBV27, the J gene TRBJ1-2, with D possibly being TRBD1 (6 bases). Trimming removed 3 bases from V and 1 base from J, with 18 bases in between. The CDR3 totals 17 residues. Germline V CDR1 and CDR2: MNHEY, SMNVEV (reference sequence). The CDR3, as DNA: TGTGCCAGCAGTTTCCTGGACAGTCGGAGGCTTAACTATGGCTACACCTTC. This gives the protein CASSFLDSRRLNYGYTF.

J is TRBJ1-2 and V is TRBV9; D is undetermined. Germline CDR1 and CDR2: SGDLS and YYNGEE. The CDR3 sequence is 14 residues long. Trimming took off 6 bases at V and 5 bases at J, with 17 bases between the two ends. The CDR3 nucleotides are TGTGCCAGCACCCTTAGCGAGGGCTGGTATGGCTACACCTTC. This translates into CASTLSEGWYGYTF.

The V gene is TRBV2, the J gene TRBJ2-1, with 8 bases identical to TRBD2. This CDR3 region has 14 residues. Trimming cost V 3 bases and J 10 bases; bases outside gene matches: 8. Germline assignment: CDR1 SNHLY and CDR2 FYNNEI. In nucleotides, the CDR3 is TGTGCCAGCAGTGAGACTAGCGTTCGGGAAGAGCAGTTCTTC. Protein sequence: CASSETSVREEQFF.

The DNA for the CDR3 is TGTGCCAGCAGGGGCAGGGGGCCCAACGAGCAGTACGTC. Its translation is CASRGRGPNEQYV. The J gene is TRBJ2-7, the V gene TRBV6-5; 8 positions match TRBD1. CDR3 length equals 13 residues. J lost 5 bases, V lost 6 bases, and 6 bases had no gene match. CDR1 is MNHEY and CDR2 is SVGAGI in the germline V gene.

This chain links TRBV29-1 with TRBJ1-1, with D tentatively TRBD1 (5 bases). CDR1 and CDR2 (germline): SQVTM, ANQGSEA. This CDR3 has 13 amino acids. Trimming left V 8 bases short and J 7 bases short, with 20 bases between. This chain's CDR3 is CSPTVTSGFEAFF. CDR3 DNA: TGCAGCCCGACAGTGACGTCTGGGTTTGAAGCTTTCTTT.